The rows below give T cell receptor beta chains drawn from one sample of a study of cytomegalovirus exposure and HLA in healthy donors. TCRdb's table, derived via immunoSEQ multiplex PCR, lists solely in-frame clones and lacks some. The sample contains approximately 100,000 clones, roughly 9.1% of which appear only once. The sample comprised PBMCs. Every receptor here comes from a man in his forties in good health and CMV-seropositive. Each CDR3 is given with its conserved first and last residue. A D gene is named only where the DNA matches it firmly. Where a row states a size, it is once, few, many or the class of an expanded clone; other rows omit it.

CDR3 protein,CDR3 DNA,J gene,clone size,V gene,D gene
CASSVDGTSGSDTQYF,TGTGCCAGCAGCGTAGATGGGACTAGCGGGAGCGATACGCAGTATTTT,TRBJ2-3,few,TRBV9,TRBD2
CASSPTGGYEQYF,TGCGCCAGCAGCCCGACAGGGGGCTACGAGCAGTACTTC,TRBJ2-7,-,TRBV5-1,TRBD1
CASSGGLAGVDEQFF,TGTGCCAGCAGCGGGGGACTAGCGGGAGTGGATGAGCAGTTCTTC,TRBJ2-1,-,TRBV5-4,TRBD2
CAISAITAGVAYNEQFF,TGTGCCATCAGTGCGATTACAGCGGGAGTTGCCTACAATGAGCAGTTCTTC,TRBJ2-1,few,TRBV10-3,TRBD2
CASSLMGTSGSAQETQYF,TGTGCCAGCAGCTTGATGGGGACTAGCGGGAGTGCACAAGAGACCCAGTACTTC,TRBJ2-5,many,TRBV5-6,TRBD2
CASSNTLGLAAYEQYF,TGTGCCAGCAGCAACACTTTGGGACTAGCGGCCTACGAGCAGTACTTC,TRBJ2-7,few,TRBV5-4,TRBD2
CASSGPTSHSEQYF,TGTGCCAGCAGCGGGCCGACTAGTCACTCCGAGCAGTACTTC,TRBJ2-7,-,TRBV9,-
CASSQSGRGNTGELFF,TGTGCCAGCAGCCAGAGCGGGAGAGGGAACACCGGGGAGCTGTTTTTT,TRBJ2-2,few,TRBV7-9,TRBD2
CASSIVQGGGYTF,TGTGCCAGTAGTATAGTACAGGGCGGTGGCTACACCTTC,TRBJ1-2,few,TRBV19,-
CASRLGHPNQPQHF,TGTGCCAGTCGACTGGGACACCCGAATCAGCCCCAGCATTTT,TRBJ1-5,-,TRBV2,-
CASSYSGQGNYGYTF,TGTGCCAGCAGTTACTCGGGACAGGGGAATTATGGCTACACCTTC,TRBJ1-2,few,TRBV6-5,TRBD1
CASSLEARKLDTQYF,TGTGCCAGCAGCTTAGAAGCCCGTAAGCTAGATACGCAGTATTTT,TRBJ2-3,-,TRBV7-8,-
CASSEAVDRFNQPKHF,TGTGCCAGCAGTGAAGCGGTGGACAGGTTCAATCAGCCCAAGCATTTC,TRBJ1-5,few,TRBV2,TRBD1
CASSEEPYTGELFF,TGTGCCAGCAGTGAGGAGCCCTACACCGGGGAGCTGTTTTTT,TRBJ2-2,-,TRBV2,-
CASSDSLAGGGRQFF,TGTGCCAGCAGTGACTCGCTAGCGGGAGGGGGGCGGCAGTTCTTC,TRBJ2-1,-,TRBV6-4,TRBD2
CASSDRGRGETQYF,TGTGCCAGCTCGGACAGGGGGCGAGGTGAGACCCAGTACTTC,TRBJ2-5,few,TRBV25-1,TRBD1
CASSSTSRGQGETQYF,TGTGCCAGCAGTTCTACCTCTAGGGGGCAAGGAGAGACCCAGTACTTC,TRBJ2-5,-,TRBV27,TRBD1
CASSQVSTSGTSEQFF,TGTGCCAGCAGCCAAGTTTCTACTAGCGGGACGAGTGAGCAGTTCTTC,TRBJ2-1,-,TRBV4-2,TRBD2
CASSSGPQPQHF,TGTGCCAGCAGCTCAGGGCCCCAGCCCCAGCATTTT,TRBJ1-5,-,TRBV7-9,-
CASSLGTSGRGEQFF,TGTGCCAGCAGTCTAGGGACTAGCGGGAGAGGTGAGCAGTTCTTC,TRBJ2-1,-,TRBV27,TRBD2
CASSPRQPGSLPDGYTF,TGTGCCAGCTCACCGAGGCAGCCGGGGTCCCTCCCCGATGGCTACACCTTC,TRBJ1-2,few,TRBV18,-
CASSLAAQETQYF,TGTGCCAGCAGCTTAGCAGCTCAAGAGACCCAGTACTTC,TRBJ2-5,few,TRBV7-9,-
CASSLSPLGGPYGYTF,TGTGCCAGCAGCCTCTCCCCATTGGGAGGCCCCTATGGCTACACCTTC,TRBJ1-2,-,TRBV11-2,-
CASSFLAGGTGELFF,TGTGCCAGCAGCTTTCTAGCGGGAGGAACCGGGGAGCTGTTTTTT,TRBJ2-2,few,TRBV7-2,TRBD2
CSATSTYNEQFF,TGCAGCGCCACTAGCACGTACAATGAGCAGTTCTTC,TRBJ2-1,-,TRBV29-1,-
CASSWRGVHEQFF,TGTGCCAGCAGTTGGCGGGGAGTACATGAGCAGTTCTTC,TRBJ2-1,few,TRBV6-5,-
CASSVIVAEAFF,TGTGCCAGCAGCGTAATAGTGGCTGAAGCTTTCTTT,TRBJ1-1,few,TRBV2,-
CASSPPSGGSYEQYF,TGTGCCAGCTCACCCCCTAGCGGAGGTTCTTACGAGCAGTACTTC,TRBJ2-7,-,TRBV18,TRBD2
CASSGLTHYGYTF,TGTGCCAGCAGTGGCCTTACACACTATGGCTACACCTTC,TRBJ1-2,few,TRBV25-1,-
CASSRSRNEQFF,TGTGCCAGCAGCCGAAGTAGAAATGAGCAGTTCTTC,TRBJ2-1,few,TRBV7-3,-
CASSPRSGTEAFF,TGTGCCAGCTCACCAAGGTCGGGTACTGAAGCTTTCTTT,TRBJ1-1,few,TRBV18,-
CASSFGSRQPQHF,TGTGCCAGCAGTTTCGGTAGTCGTCAGCCCCAGCATTTT,TRBJ1-5,-,TRBV27,-
CASSQDLGIGPQYF,TGCGCCAGCAGCCAAGATCTCGGGATTGGTCCGCAGTATTTT,TRBJ2-3,few,TRBV4-1,-
CASSLGQHNSPLHF,TGTGCCAGCAGCTTGGGACAGCATAATTCACCCCTCCACTTT,TRBJ1-6,few,TRBV7-2,TRBD1
CASSRLLAPLADNEQFF,TGTGCCAGCAGCCGTCTCCTAGCCCCCCTGGCTGACAATGAGCAGTTCTTC,TRBJ2-1,-,TRBV5-8,-
CATLLGGGETQYF,TGTGCCACCCTATTAGGGGGCGGAGAGACCCAGTACTTC,TRBJ2-5,few,TRBV28,TRBD1
CASSQDWAGGSSYNEQFF,TGTGCCAGCAGCCAAGATTGGGCGGGGGGGAGCTCCTACAATGAGCAGTTCTTC,TRBJ2-1,-,TRBV4-2,TRBD2
CASSVGLAGDEQYF,TGTGCCAGCAGCGTAGGGCTAGCGGGAGACGAGCAGTACTTC,TRBJ2-7,few,TRBV9,TRBD2
CASSSSWTGAKNIQYF,TGTGCCAGCAGTTCCTCGTGGACAGGAGCCAAAAACATTCAGTACTTC,TRBJ2-4,-,TRBV6-5,TRBD1
CASSLGNRNTGELFF,TGTGCCAGCAGCCTCGGTAACAGGAACACCGGGGAGCTGTTTTTT,TRBJ2-2,few,TRBV7-2,-
CASSPGTGGYEQYF,TGCGCCAGCAGCCCCGGGACAGGGGGTTACGAGCAGTACTTC,TRBJ2-7,few,TRBV4-3,TRBD1
CASSQVKAGQGYNEQFF,TGTGCCAGCAGCCAAGTTAAGGCGGGACAGGGTTACAATGAGCAGTTCTTC,TRBJ2-1,few,TRBV14,TRBD1
CASSGGLAEFYEQYF,TGTGCCAGCAGTGGGGGACTAGCGGAATTCTACGAGCAGTACTTC,TRBJ2-7,few,TRBV2,TRBD2
CASSVGSLPFF,TGTGCCAGCAGCGTCGGGAGTCTGCCGTTCTTC,TRBJ2-1,few,TRBV11-2,-
CASSSMADTQYF,TGTGCCAGCAGTTCTATGGCAGATACGCAGTATTTT,TRBJ2-3,few,TRBV7-9,-
CASSQGGGGRAPKQFF,TGTGCCAGCAGCCAAGGTGGTGGCGGGAGGGCCCCAAAGCAGTTCTTC,TRBJ2-1,few,TRBV7-2,TRBD2